Listed here are 22 T cell receptor beta chains from one sample, sequenced in a study of T cell repertoires in cytomegalovirus infection. TCRdb passed the reads through MiXCR, listing each CDR3 protein once. The sample includes about 140,000 distinct CDR3 sequences, about 6.1% of them seen just once. What was sequenced was PBMCs. Source of these receptors: a human donor in good health (CMV status not recorded). Some clones in this sample may be carry-over from other donors' samples.

This clonotype was found many times. The J gene is TRBJ2-7, the V gene TRBV7-2; TRBD2 aligns across 13 bases. Per germline, CDR1 SGHTA and CDR2 FQGNSA. V lost 5 bases, J lost 0 bases, and 4 bases stayed unmatched. The CDR3 totals 16 residues. This CDR3 reads CASSPRTSGGSYEQYF. CDR3 coding DNA: TGTGCCAGCAGCCCTAGGACTAGCGGGGGCTCCTACGAGCAGTACTTC.

This clonotype was found many times. The chain couples TRBV7-3 to TRBJ1-2; 7 bases are shared with TRBD1. V lost 2 bases and J lost 4; bases outside the gene matches: 13. Germline lookup yields CDR1 SGHTA and CDR2 FQGTGA. The CDR3 has 17 residues. CDR3 sequence: CASSLGGPGQKFYGYTF. CDR3 bases: TGTGCCAGCAGCTTAGGGGGACCGGGACAGAAGTTCTATGGCTACACCTTC.

The chain employs TRBV5-6 and TRBJ2-5, with D possibly matching TRBD1 (6 bases). V dropped 1 base and J dropped 5 bases, with 12 bases sitting between them. CDR1 is SGHDT and CDR2 is YYEEEE in the germline V gene. CDR3 size: 14 residues. In nucleotides, the CDR3 is TGTGCCAGCAGCTTGCGACAGGTCGGGGAGACCCAGTACTTC. It specifies CASSLRQVGETQYF.

As to this clonotype: Just one base apart from a much larger clone, this may be a read error. The CDR3 loop reads CATLQGAVNEQFF. Here the CDR3 DNA reads TGTGCCACCCTACAGGGGGCGGTGAATGAGCAGTTCTTC. This rearrangement joins TRBV28 to TRBJ2-1, with TRBD1 matching 9 bases. Germline assignment: CDR1 MDHEN and CDR2 SYDVKM. The J segment lost 7 bases and the V segment lost 10 bases, leaving 8 bases of the junction unmatched. The CDR3 covers 13 residues.

In its sample, this clonotype was seen many times. The chain couples TRBV28 to TRBJ1-1; no clear D gene. The CDR3 contains 14 residues. The V and J ends lost 2 bases and 2 bases respectively, with 9 bases between them. CDR1 is MDHEN, CDR2 SYDVKM, per germline. CDR3 sequence (DNA): TGTGCCAGCAGTTTAGGTCCATTCAACACTGAAGCTTTCTTT. This translates into CASSLGPFNTEAFF. Complete variable domain (other parts from reference TRBV28 and TRBJ1-1): DVKVTQSSRYLVKRTGEKVFLECVQDMDHENMFWYRQDPGLGLRLIYFSYDVKMKEKGDIPEGYSVSREKKERFSLILESASTNQTSMYLCASSLGPFNTEAFFGQGTRLTVV.

This clonotype was detected ten times or more. The chain couples TRBV6-6 to TRBJ2-5, with D possibly TRBD1 on 6 matching bases. The CDR3 has 15 amino acids. Trimming left V 2 bases short and J 5 bases short, with 15 bases between. In germline, CDR1 is MNHNY, CDR2 SVGAGI (reference sequence). CDR3 coding DNA: TGTGCCAGCAGTTACCCGGACAGCCAAGGGGAGACCCAGTACTTC. It is translated as CASSYPDSQGETQYF.

The chain couples TRBV20-1 to TRBJ2-3; 9 bases align to TRBD2. The V gene's germline CDR1 is DFQATT and CDR2 SNEGSKA (reference sequence). This CDR3 contains 13 residues. V lost 6 bases, J lost 9 bases, and 10 bases stayed unmatched. The CDR3 region is CSASALAGTTQYF. The CDR3 DNA follows: TGCAGTGCAAGCGCGCTAGCGGGGACAACGCAGTATTTT.

The chain joins TRBV2 to TRBJ1-2; TRBD1 matches 10 bases. With V trimmed by 11 bases and J by 5 bases, 8 bases remained unmatched. The CDR3 runs to 13 residues. Germline V CDR1 and CDR2: SNHLY, FYNNEI. CDR3 DNA: TGTGCCGGGAGGGGGACAGGGGATTATGGCTACACCTTC. Encoded protein: CAGRGTGDYGYTF.

This clonotype appeared a few times. CDR3 residues: CAITGERSSGNTIYF. CDR3 nucleotide sequence: TGTGCCATCACCGGGGAGCGGTCCTCTGGAAACACCATATATTTT. The chain is built from TRBV10-3 and TRBJ1-3; the D is unclear. The germline gives CDR1 ENHRY, CDR2 SYGVKD. The CDR3 has 15 amino acids. The germline V and J ends were trimmed by 7 bases and 0 bases, with 13 bases remaining between them.

The gene calls are TRBV9 and TRBJ2-1; 8 bases agree with TRBD2. This CDR3 contains 16 residues. CDR1 is SGDLS, CDR2 YYNGEE, per germline. V was clipped by 3 bases and J by 9 bases; unmatched bases: 14. The CDR3 DNA sequence: TGTGCCAGCAGCGGAGAGGGGAGCGGGGGAGGGAGTGAGCAGTTCTTC. It encodes CASSGEGSGGGSEQFF.

This clonotype was observed a handful of times. J is TRBJ2-3 and V is TRBV20-1; 7 bases line up with TRBD2. Germline assignment: CDR1 DFQATT and CDR2 SNEGSKA (reference sequence). This CDR3 has 15 residues. The V segment lost 0 bases and the J segment 7 bases; nucleotides outside the gene matches: 10. The CDR3 DNA sequence: TGCAGTGCTAGAGAGGCTAGCGGTCCGGGGTATACGCAGTATTTT. Translation: CSAREASGPGYTQYF.

This clonotype has a count of ten or more. V usage is TRBV7-9 and J usage is TRBJ1-4; TRBD1 matches 7 bases. Germline assignment: CDR1 SEHNR and CDR2 FQNEAQ (reference sequence). CDR3 length: 16 residues. J was trimmed by 0 bases and V by 5 bases; bases with no gene match: 6. DNA for the CDR3: TGTGCCAGCAGCATCCGACAGGGCGCAACTAATGAAAAACTGTTTTTT. This codes for CASSIRQGATNEKLFF.

This clonotype was observed at least ten times. The chain carries TRBV7-2 and TRBJ1-4, with 8 bases aligning to TRBD1. This CDR3 is built from 17 residues. Germline-derived CDR1 and CDR2 are SGHTA and FQGNSA. Trimming took 0 bases from V and 6 from J; bases not matched to a gene: 9. The CDR3 loop reads CASSLAGSGGLYEKLFF. The CDR3 DNA is TGTGCCAGCAGCTTAGCCGGCTCAGGGGGCTTGTATGAAAAACTGTTTTTT.

Only a few counts were recorded for this clonotype. The V call is TRBV2, the J call TRBJ2-5; 7 bases are a match to TRBD2. This CDR3 contains 16 residues. Germline V gene lookup returns CDR1 SNHLY and CDR2 FYNNEI. Trimming took 8 bases from V and 5 from J; bases not matched to a gene: 17. DNA of the CDR3: TGTGCCAGCGAGGGCGGGAGCCAGGTATTGGGGGAGACCCAGTACTTC. Translated: CASEGGSQVLGETQYF.

In its sample, this clonotype was seen many times. The chain combines TRBV28 with TRBJ1-2; tentatively, D is TRBD1 (6 bases). The CDR3 is 14 amino acids. Germline values: CDR1 MDHEN, CDR2 SYDVKM. V dropped 5 bases and J dropped 8 bases, with 18 bases sitting between them. In DNA, the CDR3 is TGTGCCAGCAGTCCCTTGTGGGGGGCGGGAGGCTACACCTTC. As protein: CASSPLWGAGGYTF.

This clonotype was recorded at least ten times. V gene TRBV11-2 combines with J gene TRBJ1-2; tentatively, D is TRBD1 (6 bases). Trimming cost V 2 bases and J 4 bases, with 14 bases left between them. CDR3 length: 15 amino acids. CDR1 and CDR2 from the germline V gene are SGHAT and FQNNGV. The chain's CDR3 is CASSLRGGVPYGYTF. CDR3 in DNA: TGTGCCAGCAGCTTAAGGGGGGGAGTCCCCTATGGCTACACCTTC.

This clonotype occurred many times. The V gene is TRBV7-2, the J gene TRBJ1-2; 7 bases are a match to TRBD1. The CDR3 extends over 19 amino acids. Trimming took 0 bases from V and 2 from J; bases not matched to a gene: 15. Germline loops: CDR1 SGHTA, CDR2 FQGNSA. The CDR3 region has the DNA TGTGCCAGCAGCTTAGCGACAGGAATCAACAGGGGCCTAAACTATGGCTACACCTTC. This codes for CASSLATGINRGLNYGYTF. Drawing the rest from reference TRBV7-2 and TRBJ1-2, the complete variable domain is GAGVSQSPSNKVTEKGKDVELRCDPISGHTALYWYRQSLGQGLEFLIYFQGNSAPDKSGLPSDRFSAERTGGSVSTLTIQRTQQEDSAVYLCASSLATGINRGLNYGYTFGSGTRLTVV.

This clonotype was counted many times. The CDR3 sequence: CAISDRQDGNQPQHF. Here the CDR3 DNA reads TGTGCCATCAGTGATAGGCAGGATGGAAATCAGCCCCAGCATTTT. This chain joins TRBV10-3 and TRBJ1-5; D call uncertain. Trimming shortened V by 3 bases and J by 4 bases, and 13 bases separated the two germline ends. The CDR3 is 15 residues long. Germline-derived CDR1 and CDR2 are ENHRY and SYGVKD.

The V and J genes are TRBV7-6 and TRBJ1-6; D remains unclear. Germline CDR1 reads SGHVS; CDR2 reads FNYEAQ. The CDR3 has 13 amino acids. Trimming removed 5 bases from V and 7 bases from J, with 9 bases in between. For the CDR3, the DNA is TGTGCCAGCAGCCAACTAGTAAATTCACCCCTCCACTTT. This codes for CASSQLVNSPLHF.

The table lists this clonotype with many counts. The chain couples TRBV5-7 to TRBJ1-5; D call uncertain. TRBV5-7 is labeled an ORF, and its function is uncertain. The CDR3 extends over 17 amino acids. Trimming stripped 2 bases from V and 0 bases from J, with 15 bases between. The CDR3 region is CASSLNQAYYSNQPQHF. The DNA of the CDR3 is TGTGCCAGCAGCTTAAACCAGGCCTATTATAGCAATCAGCCCCAGCATTTT.

This rearrangement joins TRBV7-9 to TRBJ2-1; D call uncertain. Germline loops: CDR1 SEHNR, CDR2 FQNEAQ (reference sequence). Between the trimmed V and J ends, which lost 5 bases and 0 bases, there was a span of 14 bases. The CDR3 loop spans 16 amino acids. This CDR3 is CASSGAGRSSYNEQFF. CDR3 coding DNA: TGTGCCAGCAGCGGAGCCGGGCGGAGCTCCTACAATGAGCAGTTCTTC.

This clonotype was observed a few times. The chain couples TRBV20-1 to TRBJ2-4; D ambiguous. The CDR3 covers 12 residues. Germline CDR1 and CDR2: DFQATT and SNEGSKA (reference sequence). Trimming stripped 4 bases from V and 0 bases from J, with 4 bases between. CDR3 loop: CSAKVAKNIQYF. As DNA, the CDR3 is TGCAGTGCTAAGGTAGCCAAAAACATTCAGTACTTC.